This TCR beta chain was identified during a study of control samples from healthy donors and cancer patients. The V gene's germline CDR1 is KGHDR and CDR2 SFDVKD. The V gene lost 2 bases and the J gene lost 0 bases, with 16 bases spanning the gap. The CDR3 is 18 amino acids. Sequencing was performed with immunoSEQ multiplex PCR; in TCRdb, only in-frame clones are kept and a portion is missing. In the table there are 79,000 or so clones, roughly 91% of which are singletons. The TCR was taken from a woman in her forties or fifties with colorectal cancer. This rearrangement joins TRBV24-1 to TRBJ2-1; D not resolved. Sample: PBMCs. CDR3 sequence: CATSDSRKALSSYNEQFF. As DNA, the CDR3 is TGTGCCACCAGTGATTCACGAAAGGCACTAAGCTCCTACAATGAGCAGTTCTTC.